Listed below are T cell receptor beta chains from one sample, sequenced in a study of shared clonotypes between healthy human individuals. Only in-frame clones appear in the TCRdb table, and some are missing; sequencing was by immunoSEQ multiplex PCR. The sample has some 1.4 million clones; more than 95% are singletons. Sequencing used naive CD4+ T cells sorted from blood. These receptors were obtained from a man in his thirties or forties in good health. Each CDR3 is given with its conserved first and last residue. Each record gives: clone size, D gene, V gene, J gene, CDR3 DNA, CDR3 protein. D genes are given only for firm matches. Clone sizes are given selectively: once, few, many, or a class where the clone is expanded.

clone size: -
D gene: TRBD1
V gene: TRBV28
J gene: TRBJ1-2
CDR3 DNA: TGTGCCAGCAGCTCGACAGGGGTCGGCTACACCTTC
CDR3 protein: CASSSTGVGYTF

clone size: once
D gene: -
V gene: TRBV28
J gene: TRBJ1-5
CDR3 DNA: TGTGCCAGCAGTACCCCAGGGAGGAATCAGCCCCAGCATTTT
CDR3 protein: CASSTPGRNQPQHF

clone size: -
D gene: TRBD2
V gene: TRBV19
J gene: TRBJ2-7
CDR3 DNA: TGTGCCAGTAGTATAGGAAGCGGGAGGGCCTACGAGCAGTACTTC
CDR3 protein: CASSIGSGRAYEQYF

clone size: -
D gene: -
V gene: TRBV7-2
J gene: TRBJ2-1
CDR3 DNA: TGTGCCAGCAGACTGAAAGGGGCTGAGCAGTTCTTC
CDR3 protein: CASRLKGAEQFF

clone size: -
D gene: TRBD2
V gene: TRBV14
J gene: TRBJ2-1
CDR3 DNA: TGTGCCAGCAGCACTAGCGGGGCTCACAATGAGCAGTTCTTC
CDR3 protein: CASSTSGAHNEQFF

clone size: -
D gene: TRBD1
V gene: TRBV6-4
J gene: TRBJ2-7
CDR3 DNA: TGTGCCAGCAGCGCCGGGACAGGGCTCGAGCAGTACTTC
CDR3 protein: CASSAGTGLEQYF

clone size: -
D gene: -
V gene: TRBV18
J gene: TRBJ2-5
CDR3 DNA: TGTGCCAGCTCACAACTGACTTTGGAGACCCAGTACTTC
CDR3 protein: CASSQLTLETQYF

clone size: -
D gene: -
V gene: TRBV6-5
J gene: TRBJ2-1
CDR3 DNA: TGTGCCAGCAGTTCCCACAGGGTTGATGAGCAGTTCTTC
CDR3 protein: CASSSHRVDEQFF

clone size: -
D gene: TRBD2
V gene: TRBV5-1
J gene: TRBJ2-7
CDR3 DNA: TGCGCCAGCAGCGACGCGAGCGGGAGCTCCTACGAGCAGTACTTC
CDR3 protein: CASSDASGSSYEQYF

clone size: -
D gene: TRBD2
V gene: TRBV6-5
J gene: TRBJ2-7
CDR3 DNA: TGTGCCAGCACCACGGGGGGGCCCCCCTACGAGCAGTACTTC
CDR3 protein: CASTTGGPPYEQYF

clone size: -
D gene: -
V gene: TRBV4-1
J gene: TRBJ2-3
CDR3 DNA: TGCGCCAGCAGCCATACAGTTCCAGATACGCAGTATTTT
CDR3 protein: CASSHTVPDTQYF

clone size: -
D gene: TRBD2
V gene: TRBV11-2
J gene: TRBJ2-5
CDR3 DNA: TGTGCCAGCAGCTCGACTAGCGGGAGGGCCCGGGCGACCCAGTACTTC
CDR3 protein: CASSSTSGRARATQYF

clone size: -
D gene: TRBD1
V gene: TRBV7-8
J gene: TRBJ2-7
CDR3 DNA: TGTGCCAGCAGGGATGACAGGGGGTCGGGACGAATCTACGAGCAGTACTTC
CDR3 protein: CASRDDRGSGRIYEQYF

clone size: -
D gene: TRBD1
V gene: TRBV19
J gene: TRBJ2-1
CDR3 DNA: TGTGCCAGTAGTCCCGGGACAGGGATTTACAATGAGCAGTTCTTC
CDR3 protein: CASSPGTGIYNEQFF

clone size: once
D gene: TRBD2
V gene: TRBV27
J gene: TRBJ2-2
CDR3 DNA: TGTGCCAGCAGGGACCGCTGGGGGGGCACCGGGGAGCTGTTTTTT
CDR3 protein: CASRDRWGGTGELFF

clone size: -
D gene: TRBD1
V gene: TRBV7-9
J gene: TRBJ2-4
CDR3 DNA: TGTGCCAGCAGCTCCTCGGGACAGGGAGATATTCAGTACTTC
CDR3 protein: CASSSSGQGDIQYF

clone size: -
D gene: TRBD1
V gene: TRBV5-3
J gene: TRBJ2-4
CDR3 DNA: TGTGCCAGAAGCCCGTCGACAGGGGCCCCCGGAGGGGCCAAAAACATTCAGTACTTC
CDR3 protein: CARSPSTGAPGGAKNIQYF

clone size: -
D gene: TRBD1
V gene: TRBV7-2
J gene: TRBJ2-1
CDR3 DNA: TGTGCCAGCAGCTTGGCGGGACGAGACAGGGGTGAGCAGTTCTTC
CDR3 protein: CASSLAGRDRGEQFF

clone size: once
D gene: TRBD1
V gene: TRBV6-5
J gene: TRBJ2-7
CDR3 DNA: TGTGCCAGCAGTTGGGACAGTCGAAATTCCTACGAGCAGTACTTC
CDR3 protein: CASSWDSRNSYEQYF

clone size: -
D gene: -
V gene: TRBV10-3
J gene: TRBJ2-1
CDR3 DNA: TGTGCCACCAGGGCAGGTCTAGAACTGAGCTCCTACAATGAGCAGTTCTTC
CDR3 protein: CATRAGLELSSYNEQFF

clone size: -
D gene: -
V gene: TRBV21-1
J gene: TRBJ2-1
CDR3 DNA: TGTGCCAGCAGCAAACCGCTTAGCGGGAGTGGTAATGAGCAGTTCTTC
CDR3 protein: CASSKPLSGSGNEQFF

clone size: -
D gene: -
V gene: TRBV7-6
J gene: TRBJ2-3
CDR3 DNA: TGTGCCAGCAGCTTAATACCGACAGATACGCAGTATTTT
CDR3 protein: CASSLIPTDTQYF

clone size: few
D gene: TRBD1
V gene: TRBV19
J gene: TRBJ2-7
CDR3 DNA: TGTGCCAGTAGTATCCTGCCGGGACAGGGGGCTCGCGAGCAGTACTTC
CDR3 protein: CASSILPGQGAREQYF

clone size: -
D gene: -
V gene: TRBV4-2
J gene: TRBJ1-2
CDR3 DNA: TGTGCCAGCAGCCAAGAGGGAAAGTGGGGGGTGGAATATGGCTACACCTTC
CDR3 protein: CASSQEGKWGVEYGYTF

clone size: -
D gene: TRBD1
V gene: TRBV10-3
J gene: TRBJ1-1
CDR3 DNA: TGTGCCATCAGTGAGTCGACAGGGACCAACACTGAAGCTTTCTTT
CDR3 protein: CAISESTGTNTEAFF

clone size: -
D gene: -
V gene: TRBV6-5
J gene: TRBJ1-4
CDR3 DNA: TGTGCCAGCAGTTACGCCCAGGGCCTGGGGTACGAAAAACTGTTTTTT
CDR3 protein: CASSYAQGLGYEKLFF

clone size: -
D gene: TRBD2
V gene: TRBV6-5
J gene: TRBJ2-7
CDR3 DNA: TGTGCCACCCAACTAGCGGGAGGGCCGAGCGAGCAGTACTTC
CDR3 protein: CATQLAGGPSEQYF

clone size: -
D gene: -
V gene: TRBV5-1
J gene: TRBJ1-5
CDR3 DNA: TGCGCCAGCAGCTTGGGGGACACCTCCAATCAGCCCCAGCATTTT
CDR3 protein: CASSLGDTSNQPQHF

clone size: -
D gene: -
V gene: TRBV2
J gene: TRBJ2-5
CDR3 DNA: TGTGCCAGCACCCGAAGGGACCTTAAGTCAGAGACCCAGTACTTC
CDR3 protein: CASTRRDLKSETQYF

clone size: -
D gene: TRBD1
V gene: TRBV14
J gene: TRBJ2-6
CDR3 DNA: TGTGCCAGCAGCCAAGAGACAGGGTTTGGGGCCAACGTCCTGACTTTC
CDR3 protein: CASSQETGFGANVLTF

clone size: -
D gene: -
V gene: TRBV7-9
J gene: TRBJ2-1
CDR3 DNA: TGTGCCAGCAGCTTAGCGGCAGGCCTGTTCTTC
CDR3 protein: CASSLAAGLFF

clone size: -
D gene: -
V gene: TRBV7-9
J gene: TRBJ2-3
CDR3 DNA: TGTGCCAGCAGCGTCGGGGGCACAGATACGCAGTATTTT
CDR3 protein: CASSVGGTDTQYF

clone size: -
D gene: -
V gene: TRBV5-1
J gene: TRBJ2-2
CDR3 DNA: TGCGCCAGCAGTGATCCCTCTAAGGGGTACACCGGGGAGCTGTTTTTT
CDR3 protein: CASSDPSKGYTGELFF

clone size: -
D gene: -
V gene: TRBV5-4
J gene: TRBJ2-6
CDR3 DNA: TGTGCCAGCAGCCAGGCGCGCGGGACTGGGGCCAACGTCCTGACTTTC
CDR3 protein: CASSQARGTGANVLTF

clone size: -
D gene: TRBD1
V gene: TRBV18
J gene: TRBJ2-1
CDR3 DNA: TGTGCCAGCTCACCATGGACAGGGGGCAAGAGGTATGAGCAGTTCTTC
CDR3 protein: CASSPWTGGKRYEQFF

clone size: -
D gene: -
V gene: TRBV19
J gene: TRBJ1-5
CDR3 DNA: TGTGCCAGTAGTGTCGGACCGGGCCCAGCTAAGAAGCCCCAGCATTTT
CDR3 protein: CASSVGPGPAKKPQHF

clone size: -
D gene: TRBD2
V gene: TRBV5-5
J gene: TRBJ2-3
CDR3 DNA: TGTGCCAGCAGCTCCCCTAGCGGGAGTAGTGCAGATACGCAGTATTTT
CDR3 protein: CASSSPSGSSADTQYF

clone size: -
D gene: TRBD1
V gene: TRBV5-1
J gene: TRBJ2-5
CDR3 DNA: TGCGCCAGCAGCCCGGACAGGGCCCAAGAGACCCAGTACTTC
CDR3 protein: CASSPDRAQETQYF

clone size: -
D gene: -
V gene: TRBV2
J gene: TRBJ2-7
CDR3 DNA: TGTGCCTCAAAACGCGGGGCCTCCTACGAGCAGTACTTC
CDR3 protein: CASKRGASYEQYF

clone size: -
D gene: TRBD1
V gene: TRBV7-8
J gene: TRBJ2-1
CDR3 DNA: TGTGCCAGCAGAGGGGACAGGGGGCCCCCCTACAATGAGCAGTTCTTC
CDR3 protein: CASRGDRGPPYNEQFF

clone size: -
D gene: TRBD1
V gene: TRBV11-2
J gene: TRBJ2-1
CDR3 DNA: TGTGCCAGCAGCTACTATCCGACCGGACAGGTCGAGCAGTTCTTC
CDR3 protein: CASSYYPTGQVEQFF

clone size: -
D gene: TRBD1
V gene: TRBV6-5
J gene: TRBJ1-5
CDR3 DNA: TGTGCCAGCAGGACGACAGGGGATAGCAATCAGCCCCAGCATTTT
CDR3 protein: CASRTTGDSNQPQHF

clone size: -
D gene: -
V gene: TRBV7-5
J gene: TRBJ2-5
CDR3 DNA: TGTGTCAGAAGCCCTCGGACTAGTGCCCCAGGGACCCAGTACTTC
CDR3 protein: CVRSPRTSAPGTQYF

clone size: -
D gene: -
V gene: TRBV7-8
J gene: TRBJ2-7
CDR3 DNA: TGTGCCAGCAGCTTATTAACATACGAGCAGTACTTC
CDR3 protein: CASSLLTYEQYF

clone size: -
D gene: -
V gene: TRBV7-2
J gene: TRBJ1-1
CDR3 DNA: TGTGCCAGCAGCGAAGGGGGATATCACACTGAAGCTTTCTTT
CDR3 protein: CASSEGGYHTEAFF

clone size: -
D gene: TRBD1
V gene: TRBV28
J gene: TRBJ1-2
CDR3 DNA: TGTGCCAGCAGTTTCCGGACAGGGTTCGGCTACACCTTC
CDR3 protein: CASSFRTGFGYTF

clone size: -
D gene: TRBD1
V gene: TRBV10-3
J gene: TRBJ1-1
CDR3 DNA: TGTGCCATCAGCCAGGGACAGCTTAATACTGAAGCTTTCTTT
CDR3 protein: CAISQGQLNTEAFF

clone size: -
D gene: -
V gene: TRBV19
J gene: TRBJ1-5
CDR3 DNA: TGTGCCAGTAGTATCTTTAGAGGAAGCAATCAGCCCCAGCATTTT
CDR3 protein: CASSIFRGSNQPQHF

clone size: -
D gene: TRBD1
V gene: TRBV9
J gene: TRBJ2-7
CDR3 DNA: TGTGCCAGCAGCAATACTTGGGACAGAGGATACGAGCAGTACTTC
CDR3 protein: CASSNTWDRGYEQYF

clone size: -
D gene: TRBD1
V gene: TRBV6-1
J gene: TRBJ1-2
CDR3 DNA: TGTGCCAGCAGTGAAGGTCCTCAGGGGGCCGGCGGCTACACCTTC
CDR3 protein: CASSEGPQGAGGYTF

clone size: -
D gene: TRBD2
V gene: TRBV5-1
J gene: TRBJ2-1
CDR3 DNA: TGCGCCAGCAGCTTTTCTATTATGTCGGCGGGAGGGACCGGCCTTTACAATGAGCAGTTCTTC
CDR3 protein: CASSFSIMSAGGTGLYNEQFF

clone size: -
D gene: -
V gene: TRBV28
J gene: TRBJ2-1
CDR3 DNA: TGTGCCAGCTATCAGGGGTTGGGCCCCTACAATGAGCAGTTCTTC
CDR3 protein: CASYQGLGPYNEQFF

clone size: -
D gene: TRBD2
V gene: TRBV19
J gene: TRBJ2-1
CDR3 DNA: TGTGCCAGTAGGAGAGCGGGGAATGAGCAGTTCTTC
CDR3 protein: CASRRAGNEQFF

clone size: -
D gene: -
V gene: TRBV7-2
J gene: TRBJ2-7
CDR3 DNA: TGTGCCAGCAGCTTAGTGGGGCCCCAGGGGCCCTACGAGCAGTACTTC
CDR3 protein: CASSLVGPQGPYEQYF